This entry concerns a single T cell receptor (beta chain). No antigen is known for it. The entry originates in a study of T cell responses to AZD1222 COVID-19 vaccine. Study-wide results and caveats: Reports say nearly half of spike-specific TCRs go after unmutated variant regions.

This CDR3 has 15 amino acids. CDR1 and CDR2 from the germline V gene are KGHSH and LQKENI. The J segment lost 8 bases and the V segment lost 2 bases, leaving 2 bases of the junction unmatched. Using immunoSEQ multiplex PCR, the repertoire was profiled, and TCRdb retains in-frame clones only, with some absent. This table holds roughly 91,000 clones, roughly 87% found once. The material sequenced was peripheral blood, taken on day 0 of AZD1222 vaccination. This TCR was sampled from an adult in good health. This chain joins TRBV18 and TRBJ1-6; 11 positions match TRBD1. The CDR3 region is CASSPLGQGDSPLHF. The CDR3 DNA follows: TGTGCCAGCTCACCATTGGGACAGGGGGATTCACCCCTCCACTTT. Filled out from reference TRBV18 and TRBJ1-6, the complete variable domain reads NAGVMQNPRHLVRRRGQEARLRCSPMKGHSHVYWYRQLPEEGLKFMVYLQKENIIDESGMPKERFSAEFPKEGPSILRIQQVVRGDSAAYFCASSPLGQGDSPLHFGNGTRLTVT.